This T cell receptor beta chain was captured in a study of T cell responses to AZD1222 COVID-19 vaccine. Study results and caveats: Baseline seropositivity characterized only six AZD1222 recipients.

Sequencing used immunoSEQ multiplex PCR; TCRdb keeps in-frame clones, though not all of them. The sample has approximately 150,000 clones; almost 90% are singletons. CDR1 is GTSNPN and CDR2 is SVGIG in the germline V gene (reference sequence). The V and J ends lost 1 base and 4 bases respectively, with 10 bases between them. This CDR3 comprises 13 residues. This clone was found once. Its antigen is not known. The specimen was peripheral blood, collected 28 days after the second AZD1222 dose. This TCR derives from an adult who received the AZD1222 COVID-19 vaccine. This chain connects TRBV30 to TRBJ1-1; no clear D gene. The CDR3 bases are TGTGCCTGGAGTGGGGCGTGGGGCACTGAAGCTTTCTTT. Its translation is CAWSGAWGTEAFF.